This TCR beta chain was sequenced for a study of blood T cell repertoires in COVID-19. Study at large: Specimens from acute and convalescent COVID-19 originated in the United States, Italy and Spain.

V lost 6 bases to trimming and J lost 3 bases; unmatched junction nucleotides: 9. Germline V gives CDR1 SQVTM, CDR2 ANQGSEA. The CDR3 consists of 14 residues. Sequenced by immunoSEQ multiplex PCR; TCRdb stores in-frame clones only, minus some. The data contain tens of thousands of clones, roughly four fifths of them singletons. Those enrolled in Seattle joined during active infection and were followed longitudinally afterward. Material: peripheral blood. The chain is built from TRBV29-1 and TRBJ1-1; 8 bases agree with TRBD1. This TCR derives from a man aged 45-65 years with COVID-19, enrolled during active disease. CDR3: CSVKPGQVYTEAFF. The CDR3, as DNA: TGCAGCGTGAAACCGGGACAGGTATACACTGAAGCTTTCTTT.